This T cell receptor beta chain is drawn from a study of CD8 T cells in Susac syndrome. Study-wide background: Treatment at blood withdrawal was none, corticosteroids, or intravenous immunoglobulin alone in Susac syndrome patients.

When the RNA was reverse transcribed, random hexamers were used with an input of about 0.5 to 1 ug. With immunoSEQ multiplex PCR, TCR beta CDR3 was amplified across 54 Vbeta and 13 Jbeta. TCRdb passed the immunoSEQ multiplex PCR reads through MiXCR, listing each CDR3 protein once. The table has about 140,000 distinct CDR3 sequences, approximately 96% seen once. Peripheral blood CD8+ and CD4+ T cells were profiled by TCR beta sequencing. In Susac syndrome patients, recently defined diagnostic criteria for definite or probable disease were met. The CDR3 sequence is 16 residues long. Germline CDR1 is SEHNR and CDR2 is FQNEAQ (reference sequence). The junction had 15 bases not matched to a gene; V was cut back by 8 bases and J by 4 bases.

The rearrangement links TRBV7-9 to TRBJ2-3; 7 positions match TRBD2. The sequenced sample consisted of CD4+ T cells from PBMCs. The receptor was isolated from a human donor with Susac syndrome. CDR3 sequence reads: CASSTGGTWSADTQYF. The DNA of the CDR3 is TGTGCCAGCTCAACCGGGGGGACGTGGTCCGCAGATACGCAGTATTTT.